These 25 T cell receptor beta chains share one sample of origin, sequenced in a study of blood T cells in healthy people across ages. A J-beta primer mix and a sample-barcoded 5' primer were used in a second PCR of about 6 to 12 cycles. TCRdb re-analysed the 5' RACE reads in MiXCR, keeping a single row per CDR3 protein. The table includes about 1.6 million distinct CDR3 sequences, 30% to 35% detected once. The sequencing input was blood. The receptor source for this set is a woman aged 25 to 45 in good health.

This clonotype appeared a few times. The chain carries TRBV10-2 and TRBJ1-2; 12 bases are a match to TRBD1. CDR3 length equals 16 residues. Germline lookup yields CDR1 WSHSY and CDR2 SAAADI. Losses at the gene ends were 2 bases for V and 6 bases for J; bases not matched to a gene: 7. CDR3 loop: CASSEPIRDRGHGYTF. CDR3 DNA sequence: TGCGCCAGCAGTGAGCCGATAAGGGACAGGGGGCATGGCTACACCTTC.

The chain has TRBV5-1 and TRBJ2-4, with D tentatively TRBD2 (6 bases). Germline CDR1 is SGHRS and CDR2 is YFSETQ. There are 16 residues in the CDR3. V shed 4 bases and J shed 0 bases, with 14 bases lying between them. CDR3 in DNA: TGCGCCAGCAGCCGAATAACGGGAGTAGCCAAAAACATTCAGTACTTC. Translation gives CASSRITGVAKNIQYF.

V usage is TRBV7-2 and J usage is TRBJ2-3; D is possibly TRBD1 or TRBD2 (6 bases each). V was shortened by 1 base and J by 4 bases, with 21 bases between the two germline ends. Germline CDR1 is SGHTA and CDR2 is FQGNSA. The CDR3 runs 18 residues. The CDR3 nucleotides read TGTGCCAGCAGCTTAGGATCCTTCGGGGGCCTTAGGGCAGATACGCAGTATTTT. Its protein product is CASSLGSFGGLRADTQYF. Looking up the rest from reference TRBV7-2 and TRBJ2-3 gives the full variable domain: GAGVSQSPSNKVTEKGKDVELRCDPISGHTALYWYRQSLGQGLEFLIYFQGNSAPDKSGLPSDRFSAERTGGSVSTLTIQRTQQEDSAVYLCASSLGSFGGLRADTQYFGPGTRLTVL.

Of note for this clonotype: This clone may be a read error of a much larger clone one base away. This chain links TRBV7-8 with TRBJ2-3; no reliable D call. CDR1 and CDR2 from the germline V gene are SGHVS and FQNEAQ. This CDR3 contains 15 residues. Trimming pared 1 base from V and 2 bases from J, leaving 10 bases between. The CDR3 DNA sequence: TGTGCCAGCAGCTTAGTGACGGAGAACACAGATACGCAGTATTTT. Encoded protein: CASSLVTENTDTQYF.

V and J are TRBV6-1 and TRBJ2-7, with 8 bases lining up with TRBD1. J gave up 0 bases and V 5 bases, and 3 bases lay outside the gene matches. The CDR3 consists of 14 residues. Per germline, CDR1 MNHNS and CDR2 SASEGT. Here the CDR3 reads CASSTGGLSYEQYF. CDR3 nucleotides: TGTGCCAGCAGTACAGGGGGACTCTCCTACGAGCAGTACTTC.

As for this clonotype: An end of the junction does not agree with germline; a read error may underlie this. This chain connects TRBV5-6 to TRBJ2-7, with 7 nucleotides matching TRBD1. The germline V gene encodes CDR1 SGHDT and CDR2 YYEEEE. This CDR3 spans 14 amino acids. CDR3 region: CASSLKGGSYKQYF. CDR3 sequence (DNA): TGTGCCAGCAGCTTAAAAGGGGGCTCCTACAAGCAGTACTTC.

This clonotype came up a few times. The rearrangement uses TRBV7-9 and TRBJ2-1; D is ambiguous. CDR1 and CDR2 (germline): SEHNR, FQNEAQ (reference sequence). CDR3 length: 13 amino acids. Trimming removed 3 bases at V and 7 bases at J, with 10 bases between. The CDR3 bases are TGTGCCAGCAGCTTGCCGTCCTCGAATGAGCAGTTCTTC. It codes for CASSLPSSNEQFF.

This clonotype was seen a few times. The chain joins TRBV13 to TRBJ1-6; TRBD1 aligns across 8 bases. Germline-derived CDR1 and CDR2 are PRHDT and FYEKMQ (reference sequence). This CDR3 is built from 14 residues. The J segment lost 10 bases and the V segment lost 6 bases, leaving 8 bases of the junction unmatched. The CDR3 DNA reads TGTGCCAGCAGTCATGGACAGGGACCCTCACCCCTCCACTTT. Its translation: CASSHGQGPSPLHF.

This clonotype was counted between two and nine times. This sequence joins TRBV5-5 and TRBJ2-3, with 7 bases aligning to TRBD2. V lost 2 bases, J lost 2 bases, and 5 bases stayed unmatched. CDR3 length: 15 residues. Germline CDR1 and CDR2: SGHKS and YYEKEE (reference sequence). In nucleotides, the CDR3 is TGTGCCAGCAGCTTTTGGGGAGGGGACACAGATACGCAGTATTTT. Encoded protein: CASSFWGGDTDTQYF.

This clonotype has only a few counts. The chain carries TRBV13 and TRBJ2-3; unclear D gene. V lost 5 bases, J lost 3 bases, and 12 bases lay in between. There are 14 residues in the CDR3. Germline CDR1 reads PRHDT; CDR2 reads FYEKMQ (reference sequence). The CDR3 DNA reads TGTGCCAGCAGCCGACCCATCCTTACAGATACGCAGTATTTT. Its protein is CASSRPILTDTQYF.

V gene TRBV4-1 combines with J gene TRBJ1-5; weak D call: TRBD1 (5 bases). Trimming shortened V by 5 bases and J by 2 bases, and 16 bases separated the two germline ends. This CDR3 has 16 amino acids. Germline CDR1 MGHRA, CDR2 YSYEKL. The CDR3 reads CASSFTGGVGNQPQHF. The CDR3 nucleotides are TGCGCCAGCAGCTTCACTGGAGGGGTCGGCAATCAGCCCCAGCATTTT.

The J gene is TRBJ2-7, the V gene TRBV6-2 or TRBV6-3, with 9 bases identical to TRBD2. The CDR3 totals 16 residues. CDR1 and CDR2 (germline): MNHEY, SVGEGT. V shed 3 bases, J shed 0 bases, and the junction held 6 bases outside the gene matches. CDR3 sequence reads: CASSYEAGGTSYEQYF. Written as DNA, the CDR3 is TGTGCCAGCAGTTATGAGGCGGGAGGGACCTCCTACGAGCAGTACTTC.

A remark on this clonotype: Sequence at one end of the junction differs from germline and may be a read error. The V call is TRBV7-7, the J call TRBJ2-3, with TRBD2 matching over 12 bases. Germline CDR1 is SSHAT and CDR2 is FNYEAQ (reference sequence). CDR3 size: 16 residues. CDR3 in amino acids: CASSFGLAGTADTRYF. Written as DNA, the CDR3 is TGTGCCAGCAGCTTTGGACTAGCGGGAACCGCAGATACGCGGTATTTT. Full variable domain (missing parts from reference TRBV7-7 and TRBJ2-3): GAGVSQSPRYKVTKRGQDVTLRCDPISSHATLYWYQQALGQGPEFLTYFNYEAQPDKSGLPSDRFSAERPEGSISTLTIQRTEQRDSAMYRCASSFGLAGTADTRYFGPGTRLTVL.

This clonotype came up a few times. The V call is TRBV7-9, the J call TRBJ2-3; possibly TRBD2 for D (5 bases). The CDR3 extends over 17 amino acids. The V end was cut by 5 bases, the J end by 2 bases, with 20 bases between. Germline V gene lookup returns CDR1 SEHNR and CDR2 FQNEAQ (reference sequence). In DNA form, the CDR3 reads TGTGCCAGCAGCCAGCCCCCACAGCGGTGGCTCACAGATACGCAGTATTTT. The encoded protein is CASSQPPQRWLTDTQYF.

Of note for this clonotype: At one of its ends the junction is not consistent with the germline gene, which may arise from a read error. This chain uses TRBV5-1 with TRBJ2-1, with TRBD1 matching over 7 bases. The CDR3 is 16 amino acids. The V gene's germline CDR1 is SGHRS and CDR2 YFSETQ. The CDR3 DNA reads as TGCGCCAGCAGCCTACAACAGGGGAGCTCCTACAATGGGCAGTTCTTC. The encoded protein is CASSLQQGSSYNGQFF.

J is TRBJ2-7 and V is TRBV9, with D tentatively TRBD1 or TRBD2 (6 bases each). The ends were cut back, 0 bases at V and 2 bases at J, with 12 bases in the middle. CDR3 length: 15 residues. Germline V gene data show CDR1 as SGDLS and CDR2 as YYNGEE. The CDR3 spells CASSVEGGATYEQYF. CDR3 DNA: TGTGCCAGCAGCGTAGAGGGGGGCGCGACCTACGAGCAGTACTTC. Looking up the rest from reference TRBV9 and TRBJ2-7 gives the full variable domain: DSGVTQTPKHLITATGQRVTLRCSPRSGDLSVYWYQQSLDQGLQFLIQYYNGEERAKGNILERFSAQQFPDLHSELNLSSLELGDSALYFCASSVEGGATYEQYFGPGTRLTVT.

The chain combines TRBV20-1 with TRBJ2-3; a possible D gene is TRBD2 (6 bases). CDR1 and CDR2 (germline): DFQATT, SNEGSKA (reference sequence). This CDR3 contains 14 residues. The CDR3 bases are TGCAGCGCTGAATCGAGGGAGGCCGGAGATACGCAGTATTTT. This translates into CSAESREAGDTQYF.

Many counts were recorded for this clonotype. The chain has TRBV10-2 and TRBJ1-2; 8 nucleotides line up with TRBD1. The CDR3 is 13 residues long. Germline CDR1 reads WSHSY; CDR2 reads SAAADI. V was pared by 9 bases and J by 2 bases, with 5 bases of the junction left unmatched. CDR3 sequence: CASDRTGNYGYTF. Written as DNA, the CDR3 is TGCGCCAGTGACCGGACAGGGAACTATGGCTACACCTTC.

This clonotype occurred a few times. The V gene is TRBV2, the J gene TRBJ2-5; D uncertain. Trimming pared 3 bases from V and 5 bases from J, leaving 7 bases between. Germline V gives CDR1 SNHLY, CDR2 FYNNEI. This CDR3 has 12 amino acids. The CDR3 region has the DNA TGTGCCAGCAGTGACCTAAGGGAGACCCAGTACTTC. Its translation is CASSDLRETQYF.

In regard to this clonotype: A read error may explain this, as a much larger clone is one base away. The chain has TRBV20-1 and TRBJ2-4, with TRBD2 matching 11 bases. The J segment lost 6 bases and the V segment lost 7 bases, leaving 8 bases of the junction unmatched. This CDR3 contains 14 residues. The germline gives CDR1 DFQATT, CDR2 SNEGSKA (reference sequence). In DNA, the CDR3 is TGCAGTGTCCCCCCGGGACTAGCGGTAAACATTCAGTACTTC. This gives the protein CSVPPGLAVNIQYF.

The chain uses TRBV5-4 and TRBJ2-5; no definite D call. Germline CDR1 SGHNT, CDR2 YYREEE (reference sequence). The CDR3 contains 14 residues. V lost 3 bases, J lost 0 bases, and 9 bases lay in between. The CDR3 region is CASSSRRHQETQYF. CDR3 in DNA: TGTGCCAGCAGCTCGCGACGACACCAAGAGACCCAGTACTTC.

The V call is TRBV5-1, the J call TRBJ1-1; weak D call: TRBD1 (6 bases). V lost 4 bases and J 3 bases, leaving 19 bases between the germline ends. The CDR3 runs to 16 residues. Germline CDR1 reads SGHRS; CDR2 reads YFSETQ. The CDR3 DNA is TGCGCCAGCAGCATCTATGAGATCTCAGGGGACACTGAAGCTTTCTTT. This encodes CASSIYEISGDTEAFF.

This clonotype occurred many times. The chain couples TRBV29-1 to TRBJ2-5; TRBD1 aligns across 9 bases. CDR3 length equals 12 residues. In germline, CDR1 is SQVTM, CDR2 ANQGSEA. V dropped 8 bases and J dropped 3; count of bases not matched to a gene: 4. CDR3 loop: CSIWTGEETQYF. As DNA, the CDR3 is TGCAGCATATGGACAGGGGAAGAGACCCAGTACTTC.

This clonotype has more than one count but fewer than ten. The chain employs TRBV3-1 and TRBJ2-1; D is unresolved. V was cut by 4 bases and J by 2 bases, with 12 bases left in between. Germline V lookup: CDR1 LGHDT, CDR2 YNNKEL (reference sequence). This CDR3 spans 15 amino acids. CDR3 in amino acids: CASSPNRPPYNEQFF. The DNA for the CDR3 is TGTGCCAGCAGCCCCAACCGACCCCCCTACAATGAGCAGTTCTTC.

This clonotype was seen more than once but under ten times. This chain uses TRBV29-1 with TRBJ2-1; 9 bases line up with TRBD1. V gave up 5 bases and J gave up 8 bases; unmatched junction bases: 10. CDR1 and CDR2 (germline): SQVTM, ANQGSEA. There are 14 residues in the CDR3. This CDR3 reads CSVNRDRDWDEQFF. CDR3 DNA sequence: TGCAGCGTTAACCGGGACAGGGATTGGGATGAGCAGTTCTTC.